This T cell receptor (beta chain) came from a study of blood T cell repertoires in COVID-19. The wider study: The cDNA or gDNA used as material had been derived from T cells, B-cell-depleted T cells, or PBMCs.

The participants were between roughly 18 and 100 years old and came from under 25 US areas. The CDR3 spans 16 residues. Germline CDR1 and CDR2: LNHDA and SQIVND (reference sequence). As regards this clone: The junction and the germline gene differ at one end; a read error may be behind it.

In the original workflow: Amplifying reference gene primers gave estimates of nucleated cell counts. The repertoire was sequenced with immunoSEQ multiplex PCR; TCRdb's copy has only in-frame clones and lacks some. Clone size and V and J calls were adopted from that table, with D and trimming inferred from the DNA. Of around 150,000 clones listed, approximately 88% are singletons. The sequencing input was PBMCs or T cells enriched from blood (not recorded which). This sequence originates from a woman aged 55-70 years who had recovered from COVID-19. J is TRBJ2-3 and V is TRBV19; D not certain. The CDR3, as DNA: TGTGTCAGTAGTCCTCTAGAAGCGAGGCTTAAGGATACGCAGTATTTT. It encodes CVSSPLEARLKDTQYF.